This T cell receptor (beta chain) was obtained from a study of technical replicates of blood from a few donors. This CDR3 is built from 12 residues. Deletions cut 6 bases from V and 7 bases from J, with 10 bases between. The germline V gene has CDR1 SNHLY and CDR2 FYNNEI. Assay used: immunoSEQ multiplex PCR; TCRdb lists only in-frame clones, some missing. This sample has more than 60,000 clones, with just under 95% found just once. Sequenced sample: T cells isolated from PBMCs. The clonotype was recovered from a human donor in good health. This rearrangement joins TRBV2 to TRBJ2-1; D is uncertain. The CDR3 is CASSESRNEQFF. In nucleotides, the CDR3 is TGTGCCAGCAGCGAATCCCGGAATGAGCAGTTCTTC.